This TCR beta chain was recovered during a study of T-cell reconstitution after alpha-beta-depleted transplantation in children. Study-level points and caveats: Newly generated T cells supplied most T-cell counts and diversity one year post-transplant. The study reportedly traced alpha-beta T cells about two months after transplant to several hundred expanded graft clones. Some patients' high day-60 TCRbeta diversity was attributed to recipient cells surviving conditioning.

Unique molecular identifiers were incorporated into the prepared TCRbeta library. TCRdb passed the PCR reads through MiXCR, listing each CDR3 protein once. The sample has 250,000 to 400,000 distinct CDR3 sequences, approximately 20% seen once. In its sample, this clonotype was seen a few times. What it binds is not known. Germline V gives CDR1 SGHRS, CDR2 YFSETQ. The junction had 6 bases not matched to a gene; V was cut back by 3 bases and J by 0 bases. The CDR3 covers 16 residues. V is TRBV5-1 and J is TRBJ2-7, with 10 bases fitting TRBD2. Here the sequenced sample was PBMCs, mostly from graft donor cells, taken 180 days after TCRalphabeta/CD19-depleted stem cell transplant. The clonotype originates from a male patient between 10 and 17 years old who had a stem cell transplant for acute lymphoblastic leukemia, so the T cells may come from the graft donor. In nucleotides, the CDR3 is TGCGCCAGCAGCTCTCCGGGACTAGCGCTCTCCTACGAGCAGTACTTC. Translating gives CASSSPGLALSYEQYF.